These 5 T cell receptor beta chains were all obtained from the same sample, sequenced in a study of blood T cell repertoires in COVID-19. Libraries were prepared by immunoSEQ multiplex PCR; TCRdb keeps only in-frame clonotypes and omits some of them. This table holds about 160,000 clones, approximately 83% found once. Sequenced material: peripheral blood. The receptor set was obtained from an elderly woman with active or convalescent COVID-19.

The chain recombines TRBV5-1 with TRBJ2-1, with D possibly matching TRBD1 (6 bases). CDR1 and CDR2 from the germline V gene are SGHRS and YFSETQ. The ends were cut back, 3 bases at V and 6 bases at J, with 10 bases in the middle. The CDR3 contains 13 residues. CDR3 protein: CASSSGQINEQFF. The CDR3 DNA follows: TGCGCCAGCAGCTCCGGACAGATCAATGAGCAGTTCTTC.

V is TRBV2 and J is TRBJ2-3; a possible D gene is TRBD1 (6 bases). Germline values: CDR1 SNHLY, CDR2 FYNNEI. The CDR3 spans 14 residues. Trimming took 10 bases from V and 6 from J, leaving 20 bases between them. The CDR3, as DNA: TGTGCCATCGGGGACACCGGAGGTCCCGATACGCAGTATTTT. It is translated as CAIGDTGGPDTQYF.

CDR3 sequence: CASSQWTSGRTDTQYF. CDR3 DNA: TGTGCCAGCAGCCAATGGACTAGCGGGCGCACAGATACGCAGTATTTT. J is TRBJ2-3 and V is TRBV3-1 (or the pseudogene TRBV3-2); 11 bases agree with TRBD2. The V and J ends lost 2 bases and 1 base, in that order; junction bases with no gene match: 2. There are 16 residues in the CDR3. Germline CDR1 reads LGHDT; CDR2 reads YNNKEL (reference sequence).

V gene TRBV12-3 or TRBV12-4 combines with J gene TRBJ1-2; unclear D gene. Trimming removed 3 bases from V and 0 bases from J, with 5 bases in between. The length of the CDR3 is 13 residues. The CDR3 DNA reads TGTGCCAGCAGTTTCGGGGCTAACTATGGCTACACCTTC. This codes for CASSFGANYGYTF.

On this clone itself: This specimen includes other DNA sequences encoding the same CDR3. V gene TRBV5-1 combines with J gene TRBJ1-6, with no clear D. This CDR3 has 13 amino acids. Germline-derived CDR1 and CDR2 are SGHRS and YFSETQ. The ends were cut back, 3 bases at V and 8 bases at J, with 9 bases in the middle. In DNA form, the CDR3 reads TGCGCCAGCAGCTCTCAACGGGATTCACCCCTCCACTTT. Protein: CASSSQRDSPLHF. Looking up the rest from reference TRBV5-1 and TRBJ1-6 gives the full variable domain: KAGVTQTPRYLIKTRGQQVTLSCSPISGHRSVSWYQQTPGQGLQFLFEYFSETQRNKGNFPGRFSGRQFSNSRSEMNVSTLELGDSALYLCASSSQRDSPLHFGNGTRLTVT.